This T cell receptor beta chain appears in the sequencing data of a study of blood T cell repertoires in COVID-19. The wider study: Italy, Spain and the United States were the sources of the convalescent and acute COVID-19 samples.

The CDR3 runs to 13 residues. V lost 10 bases to trimming and J lost 3 bases, with 15 bases between them. Per the germline V gene, CDR1 is LNHDA and CDR2 is SQIVND (reference sequence). Some clones are missing from TCRdb's copy, which holds only in-frame ones; the method was immunoSEQ multiplex PCR. There are about 220,000 clones in the sample; 80% occur only once, and roughly 13% lies in the top ten. This clone was recorded once. This sequence was found in a human donor in a cohort sampled during active COVID-19. Sequencing was performed on peripheral blood. The V and J genes are TRBV19 and TRBJ1-2, with D maybe TRBD1 (5 bases). Written as DNA, the CDR3 is TGTGCCACCACAAATGACAGATACTATGGCTACACCTTC. It codes for CATTNDRYYGYTF.